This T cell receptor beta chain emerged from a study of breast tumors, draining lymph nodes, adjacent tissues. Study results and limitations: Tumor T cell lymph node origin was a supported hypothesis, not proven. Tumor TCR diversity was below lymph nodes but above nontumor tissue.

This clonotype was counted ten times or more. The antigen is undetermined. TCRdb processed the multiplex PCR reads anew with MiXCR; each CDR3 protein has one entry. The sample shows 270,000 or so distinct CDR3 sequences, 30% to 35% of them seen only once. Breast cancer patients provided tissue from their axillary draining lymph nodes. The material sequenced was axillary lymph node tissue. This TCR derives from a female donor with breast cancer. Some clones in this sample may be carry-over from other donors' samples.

In nucleotides, the CDR3 is TGCGCCAGCAGTGAGTCGGGACAAGGTCATGAGCAGTTCTTC. Translated, it gives CASSESGQGHEQFF. This chain joins TRBV10-1 and TRBJ2-1, with a possible D match to TRBD1 (6 bases). The CDR3 has 14 residues. V was shortened by 0 bases and J by 8 bases, with 11 bases between the two germline ends. CDR1 is WNHNN, CDR2 SYGVQD, per germline (reference sequence).